These 15 T cell receptor beta chains were all obtained from the same sample, sequenced in a study of blood T cell repertoires in COVID-19. Using immunoSEQ multiplex PCR, the repertoire was profiled, and TCRdb retains in-frame clones only, with some absent. The data show 90,000 or so clones, 91% seen once. The sample comprised peripheral blood. These receptors all stem from a human donor with active COVID-19. The donor label of this sample is uncertain.

The genes are TRBV28 and TRBJ1-3; no reliable D call. Germline V lookup: CDR1 MDHEN, CDR2 SYDVKM. The length of the CDR3 is 14 residues. V lost 6 bases to trimming and J lost 0 bases, with 9 bases between them. CDR3 bases: TGTGCCAGCAGCCCACAGCTCTCTGGAAACACCATATATTTT. Its protein is CASSPQLSGNTIYF. Full variable domain (rest looked up from reference TRBV28 and TRBJ1-3): DVKVTQSSRYLVKRTGEKVFLECVQDMDHENMFWYRQDPGLGLRLIYFSYDVKMKEKGDIPEGYSVSREKKERFSLILESASTNQTSMYLCASSPQLSGNTIYFGEGSWLTVV.

The V gene is TRBV4-3, the J gene TRBJ2-5; D is ambiguous. V lost 2 bases to trimming and J lost 2 bases, with 15 bases between them. The CDR3 covers 16 residues. In germline, CDR1 is LGHNA, CDR2 YSLEER. The CDR3, as DNA: TGCGCCAGCAGCCAAAGCCTTAGAGGCTGGCAAGAGACCCAGTACTTC. Encoded protein: CASSQSLRGWQETQYF.

The genes are TRBV9 and TRBJ1-2; 7 nucleotides match TRBD1. This CDR3 contains 18 residues. Germline V gene data show CDR1 as SGDLS and CDR2 as YYNGEE. With V trimmed by 0 bases and J by 2 bases, 13 bases remained unmatched. In DNA, the CDR3 is TGTGCCAGCAGCGTAGGGTCCCATCTGGGGACAGCGAACTATGGCTACACCTTC. It translates to CASSVGSHLGTANYGYTF.

V usage is TRBV9 and J usage is TRBJ1-3, with TRBD1 matching over 8 bases. The germline V gene encodes CDR1 SGDLS and CDR2 YYNGEE. V shed 4 bases and J 0 bases; nucleotides not matched to a gene: 3. This CDR3 contains 15 residues. CDR3 DNA sequence: TGTGCCAGCAGCATGGACAGGGACTCTGGAAACACCATATATTTT. Protein: CASSMDRDSGNTIYF.

This clone has just one count. This rearrangement joins TRBV7-2 to TRBJ1-4, with D perhaps TRBD1 (5 bases). Trimming left V 4 bases short and J 11 bases short, with 14 bases between. Per germline, CDR1 SGHTA and CDR2 FQGNSA. The CDR3 is 13 amino acids. Here the CDR3 DNA reads TGTGCCAGCAGCTCCTCCCTGACAGATAAACTGTTTTTT. Translating it yields CASSSSLTDKLFF.

J is TRBJ1-2 and V is TRBV6-1; D may be TRBD1 (5 bases). The germline V gene has CDR1 MNHNS and CDR2 SASEGT. The V gene lost 1 base and the J gene lost 6 bases, with 12 bases spanning the gap. This CDR3 has 14 residues. The CDR3 DNA sequence: TGTGCCAGCAGTGAAGATTGGGGGGTGGATGGCTACACCTTC. Its translation is CASSEDWGVDGYTF.

The chain uses TRBV11-1 and TRBJ2-7; D possibly corresponds to TRBD1 (6 bases). Germline CDR1 and CDR2: SGHAT and FQDESV (reference sequence). V gave up 2 bases and J gave up 0 bases, with 11 bases separating them. CDR3 length: 15 amino acids. CDR3: CASSLSDSSSYEQYF. The CDR3 DNA reads as TGTGCCAGCAGCTTATCGGACAGTTCCTCCTACGAGCAGTACTTC.

This clone was picked up one time. J is TRBJ2-7 and V is TRBV6-6; maybe TRBD2 (6 bases). V lost 6 bases and J lost 0, with 15 bases in between. The CDR3 length is 15 residues. Germline loops: CDR1 MNHNY, CDR2 SVGAGI (reference sequence). Here the CDR3 DNA reads TGTGCCAGCAGGTGGGGGGACGATGACTCCTACGAGCAGTACTTC. This sequence encodes CASRWGDDDSYEQYF.

This clone was observed a handful of times. The genes are TRBV24-1 and TRBJ1-2, with D perhaps matching TRBD1 (6 bases). The germline V gene has CDR1 KGHDR and CDR2 SFDVKD. V was trimmed by 9 bases and J by 8 bases, leaving 27 bases between them. The length of the CDR3 is 16 residues. CDR3 region: CATLITNGQLRFGYTF. CDR3 bases: TGTGCCACCCTGATAACGAATGGACAGTTGCGTTTCGGCTACACCTTC.

The chain joins TRBV5-4 to TRBJ2-7, with 10 bases lining up with TRBD1. CDR3 length equals 14 residues. The V gene's germline CDR1 is SGHNT and CDR2 YYREEE (reference sequence). The V segment lost 0 bases and the J segment 3 bases; nucleotides outside the gene matches: 0. CDR3 nucleotide sequence: TGTGCCAGCAGCTTGGGGACAGGGGGCTACGAGCAGTACTTC. As protein: CASSLGTGGYEQYF.

The chain has TRBV19 and TRBJ1-6, with D perhaps TRBD1 (6 bases). The germline CDR1 and CDR2 sequences are LNHDA and SQIVND (reference sequence). The CDR3 covers 13 residues. V was cut by 4 bases and J by 7 bases, with 8 bases left in between. CDR3 protein: CASSTGQNSPLHF. DNA for the CDR3: TGTGCCAGTAGTACAGGACAGAATTCACCCCTCCACTTT.

The chain links TRBV11-2 to TRBJ1-6; D gene unclear. The V gene's germline CDR1 is SGHAT and CDR2 FQNNGV. V dropped 5 bases and J dropped 6 bases, with 11 bases sitting between them. The CDR3 runs to 14 residues. The CDR3 region has the DNA TGTGCCAGCAGCCCCCGAGGAGCTAATTCACCCCTCCACTTT. It codes for CASSPRGANSPLHF.

This sequence joins TRBV12-3 or TRBV12-4 and TRBJ1-2; no definite D call. The germline V and J ends were trimmed by 3 bases and 3 bases, with 8 bases remaining between them. The CDR3 is 13 residues long. CDR3 DNA sequence: TGTGCCAGCAGTTTCCCCGGGGACTATGGCTACACCTTC. This codes for CASSFPGDYGYTF.

The CDR3 loop reads CASSQPPGDLRNEQFF. In DNA, the CDR3 is TGTGCCAGCAGCCAACCTCCGGGGGACCTCCGAAATGAGCAGTTCTTC. The chain is built from TRBV3-1 (or the pseudogene TRBV3-2) and TRBJ2-1; D is possibly TRBD2 (6 bases). Deletions cut 2 bases from V and 7 bases from J, with 18 bases between. The germline gives CDR1 LGHDT, CDR2 YNNKEL (reference sequence). The length of the CDR3 is 16 residues.

This rearrangement joins TRBV13 to TRBJ2-1, with unresolved D. The length of the CDR3 is 15 residues. The V and J ends lost 5 bases and 5 bases respectively, with 16 bases between them. Looked up from germline, CDR1 is PRHDT and CDR2 is FYEKMQ (reference sequence). Written as DNA, the CDR3 is TGTGCCAGCAGCGTCGAGGTGGCCTCTCACAATGAGCAGTTCTTC. This gives the protein CASSVEVASHNEQFF. Looking up the rest from reference TRBV13 and TRBJ2-1 gives the full variable domain: AAGVIQSPRHLIKEKRETATLKCYPIPRHDTVYWYQQGPGQDPQFLISFYEKMQSDKGSIPDRFSAQQFSDYHSELNMSSLELGDSALYFCASSVEVASHNEQFFGPGTRLTVL.